The entry that follows covers one T cell receptor beta chain sequence. It was cDNA, reverse transcribed from extracted RNA, that served as the sequencing template. Here immunoSEQ multiplex PCR was the method, and the copy in TCRdb shows in-frame clones only, minus some. The table has hundreds of thousands of clones, approximately 72% seen once. Treatment in this sample: oral pan-JAK inhibitor, 5-10 mg twice daily. This entry is derived from a study of CD8+ T cells in alopecia areata. CDR1 and CDR2 from the germline V gene are MNHEY and SMNVEV (reference sequence). Deletions cut 0 bases from V and 4 bases from J, with 12 bases between. The CDR3 contains 15 residues.

The sequence was obtained from a human donor with alopecia areata. The V and J genes are TRBV27 and TRBJ2-5; D is possibly TRBD2 (7 bases). The starting material was CD4+ T cells sorted from blood, obtained at approximately week 45, from a patient treated with tofacitinib. CDR3 sequence reads: CASSLSRGGGETQYF. The DNA for the CDR3 is TGTGCCAGCAGTTTATCGAGGGGGGGCGGAGAGACCCAGTACTTC.